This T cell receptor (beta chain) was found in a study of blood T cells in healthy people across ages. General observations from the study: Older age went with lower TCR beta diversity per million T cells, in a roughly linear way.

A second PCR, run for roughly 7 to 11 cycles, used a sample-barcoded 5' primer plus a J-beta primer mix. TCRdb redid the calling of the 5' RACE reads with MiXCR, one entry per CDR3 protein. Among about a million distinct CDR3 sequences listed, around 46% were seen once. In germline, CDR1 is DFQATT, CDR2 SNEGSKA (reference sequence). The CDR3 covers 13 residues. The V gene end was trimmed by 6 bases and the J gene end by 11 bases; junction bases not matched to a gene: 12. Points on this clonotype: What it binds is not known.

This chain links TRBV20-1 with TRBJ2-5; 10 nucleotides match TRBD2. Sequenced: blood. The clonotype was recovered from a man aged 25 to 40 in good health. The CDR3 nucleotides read TGCAGTGCACGGACTAGCGGCCTTCGGGAGCAGTACTTC. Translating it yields CSARTSGLREQYF.